This is a list of T cell receptor beta chains from one sample in a study of T cell repertoires in cytomegalovirus infection. TCRdb reanalysed the reads using MiXCR and keeps one entry per CDR3 protein. The sample yields roughly 240,000 distinct CDR3 sequences, about 5.9% seen once. The specimen was PBMCs. The receptors were gathered from a human donor in good health (CMV status not recorded). Some clones in this sample may be carry-over from other donors' samples. CDR3s include the opening cysteine and the closing phenylalanine or tryptophan.

V	CDR3
TRBV7-2	CASSARNLRRDYGYTF
TRBV20-1	CSARTGSNYGYTF
TRBV20-1	CSARVPAMNTEAFF
TRBV14	CASSGVRGETQYF
TRBV5-6	CASSLTHHSYEQYF
TRBV7-3	CASSYNYDGELFF
TRBV20-1	CSAGDFRSYNEQFF
TRBV9	CASSPVAAGELFF
TRBV12-3/TRBV12-4	CASSLTGSRGYTEAFF
TRBV5-6	CASSPGQDRRTDTQYF
TRBV20-1	CSARAGTETPSRPDTQYF
TRBV28	CASSSRQRTGGYEQYF
TRBV4-2	CASSLAGTTGELFF
TRBV20-1	CSAPELKNTEAFF
TRBV28	CASSAPGIREKLFF
TRBV6-6	CATQGYSGNTIYF
TRBV20-1	CSARDRGPGAFF
TRBV28	CASSLGLELTDTQYF
TRBV18	CASSAYNSGANVLTF
TRBV28	CASRPYRQGNNEQFF
TRBV4-1	CASSQAGTATDSPLHF
TRBV5-1	CASSLGGQLTEAFF
TRBV12-3/TRBV12-4	CASRNSGTYEQYF
TRBV7-2	CASSLGVGLDYGYTF
TRBV3-1	CASSQVQGISEQFF
TRBV29-1	CSATWPATYEQYF
TRBV14	CASSQFEQLRTEAFF
TRBV7-2	CASSLEGRRGNTIYF
TRBV7-3	CASSLGEDQPQHF
TRBV5-1	CASSLAAGGLEQYF
TRBV2	CASSDPGLGGGKNEQFF
TRBV7-2	CASSLGADSSYEQYF
TRBV29-1	CSVLDGTDTQYF
TRBV2	CASSEWAAQETQYF
TRBV9	CASSVEGSAYNEQFF